This T cell receptor beta chain is from a study of blood T cell repertoires in COVID-19. Study in general: Sources were T cells, B-cell-depleted T cells, or PBMCs; the material itself was cDNA or gDNA.

The junction had 6 bases not matched to a gene; V was cut back by 4 bases and J by 2 bases. CDR1 and CDR2 (germline): SNHLY, FYNNEI. The CDR3 totals 16 residues. Per the original methods: Quantification of nucleated cells was approximated via reference gene primer amplification. Here immunoSEQ multiplex PCR was the method, and the copy in TCRdb shows in-frame clones only, minus some. The V and J calls and clone size come from that table; D and trimming were worked out from the DNA. The data contain some 68,000 clones, roughly four fifths of them singletons. The chain joins TRBV2 to TRBJ2-5; 11 bases align to TRBD2. The clonotype originates from a man in his 70s with acute or convalescent COVID-19. The sample comprised peripheral blood. The DNA of the CDR3 is TGTGCCAGCAGTGTCCCACTAGCGGGAGCTCAAGAGACCCAGTACTTC. Protein: CASSVPLAGAQETQYF. Supplemented by reference TRBV2 and TRBJ2-5, the full variable domain reads EPEVTQTPSHQVTQMGQEVILRCVPISNHLYFYWYRQILGQKVEFLVSFYNNEISEKSEIFDDQFSVERPDGSNFTLKIRSTKLEDSAMYFCASSVPLAGAQETQYFGPGTRLLVL.